The 5 T cell receptor beta chains below come from one sample, sequenced in a study of post-analysis software for immune sequencing data. Study-level points and caveats: Elevated frequency relative to controls characterized roughly five TRBV segments in patients, TRBV5-6, TRBV5-1 and TRBV20-1 among them.

Unique molecular identifiers were built into the TCR beta cDNA libraries. TCRdb fed the PCR reads into MiXCR, producing one record per CDR3 protein. The sample lists roughly 800,000 distinct CDR3 sequences; roughly 58% were seen once. No cognate antigen is known for these TCRs. Input material: blood. The receptors come from a girl between 5 and 17 years old with multiple sclerosis.

This clonotype was seen a handful of times. The chain combines TRBV9 with TRBJ2-5; D is unclear. CDR1 is SGDLS, CDR2 YYNGEE, per germline. Trimming removed 3 bases at V and 5 bases at J, with 14 bases between. The CDR3 has 14 amino acids. The CDR3 protein is CASSAFPSRETQYF. The CDR3 DNA reads TGTGCCAGCAGCGCCTTTCCGAGCAGGGAGACCCAGTACTTC.

The chain carries TRBV20-1 and TRBJ1-1, with no clear D. CDR1 and CDR2 (germline): DFQATT, SNEGSKA (reference sequence). This CDR3 is built from 13 residues. V shed 3 bases and J shed 4 bases, with 12 bases lying between them. The CDR3 here is CSASLNFVTEAFF. The CDR3 DNA follows: TGCAGTGCTAGCCTTAATTTCGTCACTGAAGCTTTCTTT.

CDR3 loop: CASSAGGPGVGNQPQHF. The CDR3, as DNA: TGCGCCAGCAGCGCGGGCGGACCAGGGGTCGGCAATCAGCCCCAGCATTTT. The chain joins TRBV5-1 to TRBJ1-5, with D perhaps matching TRBD1 (6 bases). Germline V CDR1 and CDR2: SGHRS, YFSETQ. The V end lost 4 bases, the J end lost 2 bases, and 19 bases lay between the germline ends. This CDR3 has 17 residues. Looking up the rest from reference TRBV5-1 and TRBJ1-5 gives the full variable domain: KAGVTQTPRYLIKTRGQQVTLSCSPISGHRSVSWYQQTPGQGLQFLFEYFSETQRNKGNFPGRFSGRQFSNSRSEMNVSTLELGDSALYLCASSAGGPGVGNQPQHFGDGTRLSIL.

The chain employs TRBV12-3 or TRBV12-4 and TRBJ2-3; TRBD1 aligns across 8 bases. The CDR3 has 15 residues. After removal of 4 bases from V and 8 bases from J, the junction contained 11 bases not matched to a gene. CDR3 in DNA: TGTGCCAGCAGTTGCGGACAGGGAATCACTTGTACGCAGTATTTT. Encoded protein: CASSCGQGITCTQYF.

This clonotype was observed a few times. The chain uses TRBV7-9 and TRBJ2-5; D remains unclear. Germline CDR1 is SEHNR and CDR2 is FQNEAQ (reference sequence). The CDR3 runs 14 residues. V was pared by 3 bases and J by 0 bases, with 8 bases between. The CDR3 DNA follows: TGTGCCAGCAGCTTTTCAACGTACCAAGAGACCCAGTACTTC. Protein: CASSFSTYQETQYF.